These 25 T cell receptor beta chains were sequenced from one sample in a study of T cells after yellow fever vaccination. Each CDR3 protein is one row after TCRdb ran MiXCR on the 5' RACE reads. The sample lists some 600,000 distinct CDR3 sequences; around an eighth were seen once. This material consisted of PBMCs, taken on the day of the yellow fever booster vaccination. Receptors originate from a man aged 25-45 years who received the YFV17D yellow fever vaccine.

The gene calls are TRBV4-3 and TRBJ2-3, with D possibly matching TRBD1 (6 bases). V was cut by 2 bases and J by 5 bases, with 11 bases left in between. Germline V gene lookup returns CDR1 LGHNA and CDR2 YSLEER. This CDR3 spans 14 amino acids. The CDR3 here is CASSQRVRGDTQYF. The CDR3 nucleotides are TGCGCCAGCAGCCAACGGGTCAGGGGAGATACGCAGTATTTT.

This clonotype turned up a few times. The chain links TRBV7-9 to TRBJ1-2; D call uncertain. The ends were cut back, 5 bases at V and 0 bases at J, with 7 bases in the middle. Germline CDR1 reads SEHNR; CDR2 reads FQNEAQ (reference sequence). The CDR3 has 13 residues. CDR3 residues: CASSDDSNYGYTF. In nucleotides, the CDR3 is TGTGCCAGCAGCGACGATTCTAACTATGGCTACACCTTC. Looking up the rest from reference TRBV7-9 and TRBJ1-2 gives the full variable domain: DTGVSQNPRHKITKRGQNVTFRCDPISEHNRLYWYRQTLGQGPEFLTYFQNEAQLEKSRLLSDRFSAERPKGSFSTLEIQRTEQGDSAMYLCASSDDSNYGYTFGSGTRLTVV.

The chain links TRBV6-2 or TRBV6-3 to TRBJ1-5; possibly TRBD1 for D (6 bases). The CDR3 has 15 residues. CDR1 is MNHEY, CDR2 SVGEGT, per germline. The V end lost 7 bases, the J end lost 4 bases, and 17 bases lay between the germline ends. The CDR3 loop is CASNLLGTKNQPQHF. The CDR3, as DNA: TGTGCCAGCAACCTCCTCGGGACAAAGAATCAGCCCCAGCATTTT.

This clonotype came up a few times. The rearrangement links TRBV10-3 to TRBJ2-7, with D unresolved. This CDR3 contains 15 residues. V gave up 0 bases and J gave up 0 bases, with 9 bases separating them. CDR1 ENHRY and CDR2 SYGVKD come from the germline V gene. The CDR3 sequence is CAISESTGVSYEQYF. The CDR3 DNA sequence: TGTGCCATCAGTGAGTCCACTGGGGTCTCCTACGAGCAGTACTTC.

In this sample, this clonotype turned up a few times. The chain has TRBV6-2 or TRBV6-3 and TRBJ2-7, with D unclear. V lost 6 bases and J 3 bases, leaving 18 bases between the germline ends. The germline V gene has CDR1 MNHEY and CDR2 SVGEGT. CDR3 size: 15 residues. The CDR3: CASRFLSERFYEQYF. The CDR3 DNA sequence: TGTGCCAGCAGATTCCTCTCTGAGCGATTCTACGAGCAGTACTTC.

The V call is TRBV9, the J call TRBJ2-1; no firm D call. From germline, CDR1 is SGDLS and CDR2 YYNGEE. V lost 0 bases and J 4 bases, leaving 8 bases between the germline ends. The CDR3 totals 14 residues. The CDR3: CASSVVLRYNEQFF. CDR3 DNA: TGTGCCAGCAGCGTAGTACTTAGATACAATGAGCAGTTCTTC.

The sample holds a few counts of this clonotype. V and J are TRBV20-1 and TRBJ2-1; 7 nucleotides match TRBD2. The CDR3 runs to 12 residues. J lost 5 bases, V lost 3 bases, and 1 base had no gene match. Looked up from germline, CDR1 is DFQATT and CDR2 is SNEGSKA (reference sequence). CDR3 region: CSASRGDNEQFF. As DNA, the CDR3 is TGCAGTGCTAGTCGGGGGGACAATGAGCAGTTCTTC.

CDR3 region: CASSYTRGPSEAFF. CDR3 DNA: TGTGCCAGCAGTTATACCCGCGGGCCTTCTGAAGCTTTCTTT. The rearrangement uses TRBV27 and TRBJ1-1; D is unclear. Germline CDR1 and CDR2: MNHEY and SMNVEV (reference sequence). V was pared by 4 bases and J by 6 bases, with 15 bases between. The CDR3 has 14 residues.

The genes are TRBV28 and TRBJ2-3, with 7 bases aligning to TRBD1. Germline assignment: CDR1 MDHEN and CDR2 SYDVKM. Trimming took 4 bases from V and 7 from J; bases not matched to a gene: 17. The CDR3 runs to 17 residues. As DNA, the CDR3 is TGTGCCAGCAGTTCCTCCCCAGACAGGGCAGTCCGGTATACGCAGTATTTT. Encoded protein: CASSSSPDRAVRYTQYF. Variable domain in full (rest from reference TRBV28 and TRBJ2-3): DVKVTQSSRYLVKRTGEKVFLECVQDMDHENMFWYRQDPGLGLRLIYFSYDVKMKEKGDIPEGYSVSREKKERFSLILESASTNQTSMYLCASSSSPDRAVRYTQYFGPGTRLTVL.

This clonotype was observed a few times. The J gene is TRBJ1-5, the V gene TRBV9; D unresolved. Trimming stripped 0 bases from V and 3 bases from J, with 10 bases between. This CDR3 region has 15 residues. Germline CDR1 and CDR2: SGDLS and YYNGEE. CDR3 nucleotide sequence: TGTGCCAGCAGCGTAGGAGGGCAATACAATCAGCCCCAGCATTTT. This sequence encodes CASSVGGQYNQPQHF.

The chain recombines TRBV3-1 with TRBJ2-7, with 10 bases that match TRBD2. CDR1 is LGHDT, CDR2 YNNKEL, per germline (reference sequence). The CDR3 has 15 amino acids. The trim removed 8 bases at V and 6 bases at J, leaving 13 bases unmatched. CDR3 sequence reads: CASVGSGLATSEQYF. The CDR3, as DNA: TGTGCCAGCGTCGGTTCGGGACTAGCGACCAGCGAGCAGTACTTC.

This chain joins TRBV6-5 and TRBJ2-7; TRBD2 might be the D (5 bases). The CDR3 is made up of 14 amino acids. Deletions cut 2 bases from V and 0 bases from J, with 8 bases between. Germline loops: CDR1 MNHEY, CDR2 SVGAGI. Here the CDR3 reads CASSYLRDSYEQYF. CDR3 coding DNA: TGTGCCAGCAGTTACCTACGGGACTCCTACGAGCAGTACTTC.

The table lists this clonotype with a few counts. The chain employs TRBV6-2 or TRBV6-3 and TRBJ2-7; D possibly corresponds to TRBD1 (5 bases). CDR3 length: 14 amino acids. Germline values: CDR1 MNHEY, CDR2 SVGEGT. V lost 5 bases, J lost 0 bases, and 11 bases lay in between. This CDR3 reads CASSPDSFSYEQYF. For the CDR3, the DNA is TGTGCCAGCAGTCCTGACAGCTTCTCCTACGAGCAGTACTTC.

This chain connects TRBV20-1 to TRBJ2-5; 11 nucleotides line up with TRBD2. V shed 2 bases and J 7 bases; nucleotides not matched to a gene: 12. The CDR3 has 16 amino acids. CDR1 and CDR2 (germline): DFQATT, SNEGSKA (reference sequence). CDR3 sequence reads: CSARLLIAGGDGTQYF. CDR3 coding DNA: TGCAGTGCTAGACTCCTCATAGCGGGGGGGGACGGGACCCAGTACTTC.

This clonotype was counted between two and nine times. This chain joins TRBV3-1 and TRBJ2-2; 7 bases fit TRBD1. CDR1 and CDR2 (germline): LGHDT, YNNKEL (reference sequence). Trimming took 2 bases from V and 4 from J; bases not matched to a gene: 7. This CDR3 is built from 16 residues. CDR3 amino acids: CASSQPGTATTGELFF. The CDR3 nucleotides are TGTGCCAGCAGCCAACCCGGGACAGCGACCACCGGGGAGCTGTTTTTT.

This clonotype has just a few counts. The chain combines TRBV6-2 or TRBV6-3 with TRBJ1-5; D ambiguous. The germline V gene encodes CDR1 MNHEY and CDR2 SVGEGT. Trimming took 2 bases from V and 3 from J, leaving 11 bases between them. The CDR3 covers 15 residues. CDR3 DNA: TGTGCCAGCAGTTACGCGGGTAGACTCAATCAGCCCCAGCATTTT. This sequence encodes CASSYAGRLNQPQHF.

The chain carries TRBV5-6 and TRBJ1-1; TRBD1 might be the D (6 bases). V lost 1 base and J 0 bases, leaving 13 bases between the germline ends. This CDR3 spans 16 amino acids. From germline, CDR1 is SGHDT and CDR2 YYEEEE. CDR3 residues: CASSLWGRLLNTEAFF. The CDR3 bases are TGTGCCAGCAGCTTGTGGGGGCGCCTATTGAACACTGAAGCTTTCTTT.

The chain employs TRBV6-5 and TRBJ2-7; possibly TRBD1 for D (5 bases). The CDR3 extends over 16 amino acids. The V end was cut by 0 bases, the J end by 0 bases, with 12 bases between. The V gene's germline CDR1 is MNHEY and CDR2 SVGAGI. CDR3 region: CASSYSGPPYSYEQYF. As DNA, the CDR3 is TGTGCCAGCAGTTACTCGGGGCCACCCTACTCCTACGAGCAGTACTTC.

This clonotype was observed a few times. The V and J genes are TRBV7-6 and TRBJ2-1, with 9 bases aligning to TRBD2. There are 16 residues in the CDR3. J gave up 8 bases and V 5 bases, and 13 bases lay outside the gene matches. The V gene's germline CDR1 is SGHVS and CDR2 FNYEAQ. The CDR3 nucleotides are TGTGCCAGCAGCCTGGGACTAGCCCTGAGATTCGATGAGCAGTTCTTC. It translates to CASSLGLALRFDEQFF.

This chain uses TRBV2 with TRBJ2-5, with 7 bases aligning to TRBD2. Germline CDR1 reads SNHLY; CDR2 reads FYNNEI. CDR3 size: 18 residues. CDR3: CTCCPGTNTFDLKETQYF. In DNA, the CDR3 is TGTACCTGCTGTCCCGGGACTAACACATTCGACTTGAAAGAGACCCAGTACTTC. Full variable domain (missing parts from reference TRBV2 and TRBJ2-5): EPEVTQTPSHQVTQMGQEVILRCVPISNHLYFYWYRQILGQKVEFLVSFYNNEISEKSEIFDDQFSVERPDGSNFTLKIRSTKLEDSAMYFCTCCPGTNTFDLKETQYFGPGTRLLVL.

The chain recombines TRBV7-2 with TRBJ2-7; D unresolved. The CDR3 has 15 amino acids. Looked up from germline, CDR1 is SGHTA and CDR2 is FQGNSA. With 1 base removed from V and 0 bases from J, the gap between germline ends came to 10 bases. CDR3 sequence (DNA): TGTGCCAGCAGCTTAGTCGGGCACAGCTCCTACGAGCAGTACTTC. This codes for CASSLVGHSSYEQYF.

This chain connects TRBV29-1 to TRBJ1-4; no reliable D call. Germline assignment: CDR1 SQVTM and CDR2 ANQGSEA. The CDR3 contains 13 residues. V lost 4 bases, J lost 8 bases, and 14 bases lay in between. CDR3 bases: TGCAGCGTTGTGTCTGGGGAAGAAGAAAAACTGTTTTTT. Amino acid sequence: CSVVSGEEEKLFF.

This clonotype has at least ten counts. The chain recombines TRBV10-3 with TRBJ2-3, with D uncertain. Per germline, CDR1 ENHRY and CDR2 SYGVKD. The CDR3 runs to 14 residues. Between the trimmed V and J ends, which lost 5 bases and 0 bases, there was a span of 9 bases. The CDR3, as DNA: TGTGCCATCAGTAACACCCCGAGCACAGATACGCAGTATTTT. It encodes CAISNTPSTDTQYF.

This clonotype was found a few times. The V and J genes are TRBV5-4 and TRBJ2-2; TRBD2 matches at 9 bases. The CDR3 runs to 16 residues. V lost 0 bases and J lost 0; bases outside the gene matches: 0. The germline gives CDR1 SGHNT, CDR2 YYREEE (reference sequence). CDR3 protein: CASSLASGANTGELFF. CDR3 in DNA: TGTGCCAGCAGCTTGGCTAGCGGGGCGAACACCGGGGAGCTGTTTTTT.

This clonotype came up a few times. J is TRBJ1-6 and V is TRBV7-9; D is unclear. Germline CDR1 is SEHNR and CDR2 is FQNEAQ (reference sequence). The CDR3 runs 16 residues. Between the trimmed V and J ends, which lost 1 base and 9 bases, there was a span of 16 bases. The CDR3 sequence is CASSLVASTVPSPLHF. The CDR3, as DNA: TGTGCCAGCAGCTTAGTTGCGTCGACGGTGCCTTCACCCCTCCACTTT.